Below, 10 T cell receptor beta chains from the same sample are listed, as sequenced in a study of T cells after yellow fever vaccination. TCRdb analysed the 5' RACE reads with MiXCR anew, one entry per CDR3 protein. The table has under 550,000 distinct CDR3 sequences, just over 20% seen once. The sequences come from PBMCs, collected approximately 22 days after the first yellow fever vaccination. These receptors originate from a young man who received the YFV17D yellow fever vaccine.

This clonotype was observed a few times. The V gene is TRBV5-5, the J gene TRBJ2-3, with TRBD2 matching 13 bases. The CDR3 runs to 16 residues. The germline CDR1 and CDR2 sequences are SGHKS and YYEKEE (reference sequence). With V trimmed by 4 bases and J by 1 base, 3 bases remained unmatched. The CDR3 reads CASSMTSGGRTDTQYF. CDR3 DNA sequence: TGTGCCAGCAGCATGACTAGCGGGGGGCGCACAGATACGCAGTATTTT.

The chain employs TRBV6-5 and TRBJ1-1; tentative D call: TRBD1 (6 bases). Trimming removed 4 bases from V and 4 bases from J, with 19 bases in between. Germline V gene sequence: CDR1 MNHEY, CDR2 SVGAGI. The CDR3 has 16 residues. The CDR3 loop reads CASSSRGGRGFTEAFF. CDR3 bases: TGTGCCAGCAGTTCGAGGGGGGGGCGAGGGTTCACTGAAGCTTTCTTT.

The V gene is TRBV20-1, the J gene TRBJ2-2; a weak D match, TRBD1 (8 bases). In germline, CDR1 is DFQATT, CDR2 SNEGSKA (reference sequence). With 2 bases removed from V and 5 bases from J, the gap between germline ends came to 15 bases. The CDR3 spans 15 residues. CDR3 nucleotide sequence: TGCAGTGCTAGAACTACAGGGGGGGTAACCGGGGAGCTGTTTTTT. Protein sequence: CSARTTGGVTGELFF.

This clonotype was picked up a small number of times. V and J are TRBV27 and TRBJ1-6, with D maybe TRBD1 (5 bases). The ends were cut back, 8 bases at V and 0 bases at J, with 20 bases in the middle. Germline V gene lookup returns CDR1 MNHEY and CDR2 SMNVEV (reference sequence). The CDR3 loop spans 18 amino acids. Written as DNA, the CDR3 is TGTGCCAGCTGCGGGACTGCGGATATCAGCTCCTATAATTCACCCCTCCACTTT. Translated, it gives CASCGTADISSYNSPLHF.

The chain employs TRBV20-1 and TRBJ2-7; D is uncertain. V lost 1 base and J 6 bases, leaving 4 bases between the germline ends. Germline V gene lookup returns CDR1 DFQATT and CDR2 SNEGSKA (reference sequence). The CDR3 runs to 10 residues. CDR3 in DNA: TGCAGTGCTAGAGGTGGCGAGCAGTACTTC. It codes for CSARGGEQYF.

In this sample, this clonotype turned up a few times. V and J are TRBV5-5 and TRBJ2-3, with D possibly being TRBD1 (6 bases). The CDR3 loop spans 13 amino acids. Trimming shortened V by 4 bases and J by 8 bases, and 14 bases separated the two germline ends. Germline V gene lookup returns CDR1 SGHKS and CDR2 YYEKEE (reference sequence). The CDR3 here is CASSEQGYRTQYF. The CDR3, as DNA: TGTGCCAGCAGCGAACAGGGCTATCGTACGCAGTATTTT.

In its sample, this clonotype was seen a few times. The chain carries TRBV19 and TRBJ1-1, with D possibly being TRBD1 (6 bases). The CDR3 length is 16 residues. Trimming left V 7 bases short and J 5 bases short, with 23 bases between. CDR1 and CDR2 from the germline V gene are LNHDA and SQIVND (reference sequence). In DNA form, the CDR3 reads TGTGCCAGTAATCTCCGATCGTGGGGGGCTGGGACTGAAGCTTTCTTT. This encodes CASNLRSWGAGTEAFF.

J is TRBJ1-1 and V is TRBV7-3, with 9 bases fitting TRBD1. This CDR3 has 14 residues. The V segment lost 5 bases and the J segment 4 bases; nucleotides outside the gene matches: 5. In germline, CDR1 is SGHTA, CDR2 FQGTGA. The DNA for the CDR3 is TGTGCCAGCAGCATACAGGGGGCAGGCACTGAAGCTTTCTTT. This codes for CASSIQGAGTEAFF.

This clonotype has a single count. This chain uses TRBV3-1 with TRBJ1-1; D is possibly TRBD1 (5 bases). Germline V gene sequence: CDR1 LGHDT, CDR2 YNNKEL (reference sequence). V lost 10 bases and J lost 3, with 21 bases in between. The CDR3 has 15 residues. CDR3 sequence reads: CATCQRWGSDTEAFF. The CDR3 nucleotides are TGTGCCACCTGCCAAAGATGGGGGTCTGACACTGAAGCTTTCTTT.

J is TRBJ1-1 and V is TRBV7-2; possible D gene TRBD1, 5 bases. The germline V gene encodes CDR1 SGHTA and CDR2 FQGNSA. This CDR3 is 14 amino acids long. V lost 7 bases and J lost 0, with 12 bases in between. CDR3 loop: CASNSDIMNTEAFF. The DNA for the CDR3 is TGTGCCAGCAACTCGGACATCATGAACACTGAAGCTTTCTTT.